This TCR beta chain was retrieved from a study of CD8 T cells in Susac syndrome. cDNA came from about 0.5 to 1 ug RNA primed by random hexamers. TCRdb reprocessed the immunoSEQ multiplex PCR reads with MiXCR, giving one entry per CDR3 protein. The table records about 180,000 distinct CDR3 sequences, approximately 96% of them present only once. This clonotype was detected once. Its cognate antigen is unknown. CD8+ and CD4+ blood T cells underwent TCR beta sequencing. It was treatment-naive patients with stable or active relapsing-remitting disease who made up the multiple sclerosis controls. Overall study results and limits: The study acknowledged a relatively small number of individuals in its TCR sequencing and HLA analysis.

Germline V lookup: CDR1 SGHRS, CDR2 YFSETQ. This CDR3 has 16 residues. J lost 4 bases, V lost 3 bases, and 4 bases had no gene match. Specimen: CD4+ T cells from PBMCs. V gene TRBV5-1 combines with J gene TRBJ2-3, with 14 bases that match TRBD2. The receptor was isolated from a human donor with multiple sclerosis. The CDR3 DNA reads TGCGCCAGCAGCTCGGGACTAGCGGGGGCCGCAGATACGCAGTATTTT. Residues: CASSSGLAGAADTQYF.